These T cell receptor beta chains were read from a single sample in a study of T-cell reconstitution after alpha-beta-depleted transplantation in children. Using its own MiXCR run on the PCR reads, TCRdb lists one record per CDR3 protein. The table includes about 470,000 distinct CDR3 sequences, approximately 41% detected once. Sequencing used PBMCs, obtained before TCRalphabeta/CD19-depleted stem cell transplant. The receptors stem from a girl aged 2 to 10 with aplastic anemia, due to receive a stem cell transplant. The CDR3 runs from the conserved cysteine through the conserved F or W. A D gene is named only where the DNA matches it firmly. The size entry is marked missing in some rows and otherwise reads once, few, many or a size class.

V gene	clone size	D gene	J gene	CDR3 protein	CDR3 DNA
TRBV28	.	.	TRBJ2-7	CASSLPGGVQYF	TGTGCCAGCAGCCTTCCCGGGGGAGTGCAGTACTTC
TRBV28	many	.	TRBJ1-5	CASSLTGRLDQPQHF	TGTGCCAGCAGTTTAACAGGGAGGCTAGATCAGCCCCAGCATTTT
TRBV27	many	.	TRBJ2-7	CASSGRGYEQYF	TGTGCCAGCAGCGGGAGAGGGTACGAGCAGTACTTC
TRBV9	few	TRBD1	TRBJ2-5	CASSPGQEYQETQYF	TGTGCCAGCAGCCCGGGACAGGAATACCAAGAGACCCAGTACTTC
TRBV20-1	.	.	TRBJ2-3	CSARMEPTDTQYF	TGCAGTGCTAGAATGGAACCCACAGATACGCAGTATTTT
TRBV28	once	TRBD1	TRBJ2-7	CASSLGTGRTYEQYF	TGTGCCAGCAGTTTGGGGACAGGGAGGACCTACGAGCAGTACTTC
TRBV20-1	.	.	TRBJ1-1	CSAKQGSDTEAFF	TGCAGTGCCAAACAGGGAAGTGACACTGAAGCTTTCTTT
TRBV7-8	.	.	TRBJ2-1	CASSMWTSSYNQQFF	TGTGCCAGCAGCATGTGGACGAGCTCCTACAATCAGCAGTTCTTC
TRBV5-1	many	.	TRBJ2-7	CASSLGQSYEQYF	TGTGCCAGCAGCCTAGGACAGTCCTACGAGCAGTACTTC
TRBV12-3/TRBV12-4	.	.	TRBJ1-1	CASNRQGTEAFF	TGTGCCAGCAACCGGCAGGGCACTGAAGCTTTCTTT
TRBV14	many	TRBD2	TRBJ2-1	CASSLYGTSGVNEQFF	TGTGCCAGCAGCCTTTACGGGACTAGCGGCGTCAATGAGCAGTTCTTC
TRBV5-1	few	TRBD1	TRBJ1-2	CASSGIRDRGPSNYGYTF	TGCGCCAGCAGCGGCATCCGGGACAGGGGGCCTTCTAACTATGGCTACACCTTC
TRBV7-2	many	TRBD1	TRBJ1-4	CASSQATGGNEKLFF	TGTGCCAGCAGCCAAGCGACAGGGGGAAATGAAAAACTGTTTTTT
TRBV30	.	.	TRBJ2-1	CAWASYTGNDEQFF	TGTGCCTGGGCTAGCTATACAGGGAATGATGAGCAGTTCTTC
TRBV28	.	.	TRBJ1-1	CASSLVTLYTEAFF	TGTGCCAGCAGTTTGGTCACCTTGTACACTGAAGCTTTCTTT
TRBV5-1	many	.	TRBJ1-1	CASSLVRIGDEAFF	TGCGCCAGCAGCTTGGTGAGGATTGGAGATGAAGCTTTCTTT
TRBV28	few	TRBD1	TRBJ2-5	CASSRQGPYQETQYF	TGTGCCAGCAGTCGACAGGGGCCGTACCAAGAGACCCAGTACTTC
TRBV7-6	few	TRBD1	TRBJ2-3	CASSLARPGTGSTDTQYF	TGTGCCAGCAGCTTAGCGCGACCCGGGACAGGGAGCACAGATACGCAGTATTTT
TRBV5-1	many	.	TRBJ1-1	CASSLEGRNTEAFF	TGCGCCAGCAGCTTGGAAGGTAGGAACACTGAAGCTTTCTTT
TRBV5-5	.	TRBD1	TRBJ2-1	CASSFGQGIYNEQFF	TGTGCCAGCAGCTTTGGACAGGGGATCTACAATGAGCAGTTCTTC
TRBV7-3	once	TRBD2	TRBJ2-5	CASSSGTTTKETQYF	TGTGCCAGCAGCTCCGGGACTACTACTAAAGAGACCCAGTACTTC
TRBV19	medium-sized	.	TRBJ2-1	CASRSQGFYNEQFF	TGTGCCAGTAGGAGCCAGGGTTTTTACAATGAGCAGTTCTTC
TRBV27	.	.	TRBJ2-2	CAFSNTGELFF	TGTGCCTTTTCGAACACCGGGGAGCTGTTTTTT
TRBV28	.	TRBD1	TRBJ1-6	CASRGQGTGVF	TGTGCCAGCAGGGGTCAAGGGACAGGCGTATTT
TRBV20-1	.	.	TRBJ2-3	CSALGPPGDTQYF	TGCAGTGCTTTGGGGCCCCCGGGAGATACGCAGTATTTT
TRBV20-1	.	.	TRBJ2-3	CSPVGRRVGVTQYF	TGCAGTCCCGTCGGGCGACGGGTGGGGGTTACGCAGTATTTT
TRBV18	few	.	TRBJ1-4	CASSSYVREQEKLFF	TGTGCCAGCTCATCTTACGTACGGGAACAAGAAAAACTGTTTTTT
TRBV27	few	.	TRBJ2-2	CASSRLETGELFF	TGTGCCAGCAGTCGATTGGAGACCGGGGAGCTGTTTTTT
TRBV20-1	.	TRBD2	TRBJ2-1	CSARRREGLNNEQFF	TGCAGTGCTAGAAGGCGGGAGGGACTTAACAATGAGCAGTTCTTC
TRBV20-1	many	.	TRBJ1-3	CSAGREPGNTIYF	TGCAGTGCCGGAAGGGAGCCCGGAAACACCATATATTTT
TRBV7-2	.	.	TRBJ2-7	CASSLPLPNEQYF	TGTGCCAGCAGCTTACCTCTACCAAACGAGCAGTACTTC
TRBV19	.	TRBD1	TRBJ1-2	CASRAGQYLNYGYTF	TGTGCCAGTCGCGCGGGACAGTACCTGAACTATGGCTACACCTTC
TRBV28	.	.	TRBJ2-1	CASRVQGGDNEQFF	TGTGCCAGCAGGGTCCAGGGGGGTGACAATGAGCAGTTCTTC
TRBV20-1	many	.	TRBJ1-5	CSAADRYSNQPQHF	TGCAGTGCGGCGGACCGATATAGCAATCAGCCCCAGCATTTT
TRBV5-1	many	.	TRBJ2-5	CASSLTGETQYF	TGCGCCAGCAGCCTCACCGGAGAGACCCAGTACTTC
TRBV5-1	few	TRBD2	TRBJ2-7	CASSFQLAEYEQYF	TGCGCCAGCAGCTTCCAACTAGCGGAGTACGAGCAGTACTTC
TRBV7-8	few	.	TRBJ2-3	CASSFSRTGADTQYF	TGTGCCAGCAGTTTCTCCCGGACCGGGGCCGATACGCAGTATTTT
TRBV14	.	.	TRBJ2-7	CASSQDLADPHKYF	TGTGCCAGCAGCCAAGATCTCGCAGATCCTCACAAGTACTTC
TRBV6-1	few	.	TRBJ1-2	CASSRGENYGYTF	TGTGCCAGCAGCCGGGGGGAGAACTATGGCTACACCTTC
TRBV5-5	.	.	TRBJ2-1	CASSLWVDEQFF	TGTGCCAGCAGCTTGTGGGTAGATGAGCAGTTCTTC